This TCR beta chain came from a study of CD8+CD57+ T cells in acquired aplastic anemia. Genomic DNA constituted the template upon which TCR beta VDJ and CDR3 profiling was performed. TCRdb re-analysed the reads in MiXCR, keeping a single row per CDR3 protein. The table records about 180,000 distinct CDR3 sequences, around half of them present only once. This clonotype was seen once. Its antigen is as yet unknown. The germline gene is not matched at one end of the junction; a read error may be the cause. All sequencing subjects had displayed CD8+CD57+ cell expansion on flow cytometry. No therapy had been given to the patients at the time of blood sampling. The CDR3 length is 15 residues. Looked up from germline, CDR1 is DFQATT and CDR2 is SNEGSKA (reference sequence). Study-wide points: About 27 CD8+ CDR3 sequences were shared between patients and controls.

The chain joins TRBV20-1 to TRBJ2-4; tentative D call: TRBD1 (6 bases). Input material: sorted CD4+, CD8+, or CD8+CD57+ T cells (not recorded which) from PBMCs. The sequence came from a human donor with aplastic anemia. CDR3 sequence reads: CSARIPGTIKDIQYF. In nucleotides, the CDR3 is TGCAGTGCTAGAATCCCCGGGACAATCAAAGACATTCAGTACTTC.